This T cell receptor beta chain was documented in a study of metastatic and nonmetastatic thyroid tumors. Study overall: It was across blood and tumor or nodule tissue from malignant and benign thyroid patients that repertoires were compared. Overall study findings and caveats: Malignant thyroid tumors reportedly exceeded benign nodules significantly in TCR beta diversity, with the difference appearing in blood and tumor.

CDR1 SNHLY and CDR2 FYNNEI come from the germline V gene. This CDR3 is built from 14 residues. Patients were all untreated before their thyroid surgery. As to this clone: The antigen remains unidentified. A read error may account for a junction end that differs from germline.

Authors' processing steps: The authors used CDR3 differences across clinicopathological groups to build a distant-metastasis classifier for papillary thyroid cancer. TCRdb reassembled clones from the PCR reads with MiXCR. TCRdb, not the original authors, processed these V and J calls. The sample yields about 60,000 clones, about a sixth seen once. The gene calls are TRBV2 and TRBJ1-5; tentatively, D is TRBD1 (5 bases). The source of this sequence is a male donor with papillary thyroid cancer or a benign thyroid nodule (not recorded which). Some clones in this sample may be carry-over from other donors' samples. Sequencing used blood. The CDR3: CATSGANSNQPQHF. CDR3 DNA: TGTGCCACCAGTGGGGCCAATAGCAATCAGCCCCAGCATTTT.